This T cell receptor beta chain was retrieved from a study of blood T cells in healthy people across ages. General study points: Strongly correlated with naive T cell percentage was TCR beta diversity.

Every participating donor contributed about 10 milliliters of peripheral blood through a draw. A sample-barcoded 5' primer and a J-beta primer mix were used in a second PCR of about 7 to 12 cycles. TCRdb re-called the 5' RACE reads through MiXCR, storing one row per CDR3 protein. The table shows about 1 million distinct CDR3 sequences, with 40% to 55% occurring only once. To note about this clonotype: Its target is unknown.

The sequence came from a woman in her sixties or seventies in good health. What was sequenced was blood.

The DNA for the CDR3 is TGTGCCAGCAGCTCCTTGGGGCCTAGCACAGATACGCAGTATTTT. This sequence encodes CASSSLGPSTDTQYF. The V gene is TRBV7-6, the J gene TRBJ2-3; TRBD1 might be the D (5 bases). Germline V gene data show CDR1 as SGHVS and CDR2 as FNYEAQ. V gave up 4 bases and J gave up 0 bases, with 11 bases separating them. This CDR3 is 15 amino acids long.